Listed below are T cell receptor beta chains from one sample, sequenced in a study of cytomegalovirus exposure and HLA in healthy donors. TCRdb keeps only in-frame clones here, not all; method: immunoSEQ multiplex PCR. The sample lists roughly 60,000 clones; about 95% were seen once. Sequencing was performed on PBMCs. These receptor sequences come from a woman in her late teens or twenties in good health and CMV-seronegative. CDR3s include the opening cysteine and the closing phenylalanine or tryptophan. A D gene is named only where the DNA matches it firmly. Clone sizes are given selectively: once, few, many, or a class where the clone is expanded.

d_call j_call v_call clone_size cdr3_aa cdr3_nt
. TRBJ2-3 TRBV18 once CASSQQGTRDTQYF TGTGCCAGCTCACAACAGGGCACTCGGGATACGCAGTATTTT
TRBD1 TRBJ1-1 TRBV7-9 . CASSPPRQGDNTEAFF TGTGCCAGCAGCCCCCCCAGACAGGGGGACAACACTGAAGCTTTCTTT
TRBD1 TRBJ2-2 TRBV29-1 . CSAQGTGDTGELFF TGCAGCGCCCAAGGGACAGGGGACACCGGGGAGCTGTTTTTT
TRBD2 TRBJ2-1 TRBV7-2 . CASSRGLAGGNEQFF TGTGCCAGCAGCAGGGGACTAGCGGGAGGCAATGAGCAGTTCTTC
. TRBJ2-5 TRBV7-2 . CASSPGQIQETQYF TGTGCCAGCAGCCCAGGACAGATACAAGAGACCCAGTACTTC
. TRBJ1-2 TRBV19 . CASTTSGRGYTF TGTGCCAGTACCACCTCTGGGCGTGGCTACACCTTC
. TRBJ2-6 TRBV10-3 . CAISVGGSGANVLTF TGTGCCATCAGTGTGGGGGGTTCTGGGGCCAACGTCCTGACTTTC
. TRBJ2-2 TRBV7-9 once CAPTLGTGGELFF TGTGCCCCAACCCTGGGCACAGGCGGGGAGCTGTTTTTT
. TRBJ1-4 TRBV19 . CASSSAGRTNEKLFF TGTGCCAGTAGTAGCGCGGGCAGAACTAATGAAAAACTGTTTTTT
TRBD2 TRBJ2-4 TRBV28 . CASPQRGRAKNIQYF TGTGCCAGCCCCCAGCGGGGGAGAGCCAAAAACATTCAGTACTTC
TRBD2 TRBJ2-3 TRBV29-1 once CSVDGGAADTQYF TGCAGCGTTGACGGGGGGGCCGCAGATACGCAGTATTTT
TRBD2 TRBJ2-5 TRBV9 . CASSPHTSGRYQETQYF TGTGCCAGCAGCCCCCACACTAGCGGGAGGTACCAAGAGACCCAGTACTTC
. TRBJ1-2 TRBV14 . CASSPRRVDGYTF TGTGCCAGCAGCCCCCGCAGGGTCGATGGCTACACCTTC
. TRBJ1-4 TRBV19 . CASSIFSGINEKLFF TGTGCCAGTAGTATTTTTTCCGGGATTAATGAAAAACTGTTTTTT
. TRBJ1-1 TRBV6-5 . CASSPRAGLNTEAFF TGTGCCAGCAGCCCACGGGCAGGGTTAAACACTGAAGCTTTCTTT
TRBD1 TRBJ1-2 TRBV18 . CASSPRTTGSARGYTF TGTGCCAGCTCACCAAGGACGACAGGGTCGGCTAGGGGCTACACCTTC
TRBD1 TRBJ2-1 TRBV12-5 . CASGLVVGQGWHEQFF TGTGCTAGTGGTTTGGTAGTGGGACAGGGTTGGCATGAGCAGTTCTTC
. TRBJ2-7 TRBV28 . CASRFGDISYEQYF TGTGCCAGCAGGTTTGGGGACATCTCCTACGAGCAGTACTTC
. TRBJ1-2 TRBV7-2 . CASSLGGGGRGYGYTF TGTGCCAGCAGCTTAGGTGGGGGGGGCAGGGGATATGGCTACACCTTC
TRBD2 TRBJ2-1 TRBV2 . CASSEPRLAGASNEQFF TGTGCCAGCAGTGAACCCCGACTAGCGGGGGCGTCTAATGAGCAGTTCTTC